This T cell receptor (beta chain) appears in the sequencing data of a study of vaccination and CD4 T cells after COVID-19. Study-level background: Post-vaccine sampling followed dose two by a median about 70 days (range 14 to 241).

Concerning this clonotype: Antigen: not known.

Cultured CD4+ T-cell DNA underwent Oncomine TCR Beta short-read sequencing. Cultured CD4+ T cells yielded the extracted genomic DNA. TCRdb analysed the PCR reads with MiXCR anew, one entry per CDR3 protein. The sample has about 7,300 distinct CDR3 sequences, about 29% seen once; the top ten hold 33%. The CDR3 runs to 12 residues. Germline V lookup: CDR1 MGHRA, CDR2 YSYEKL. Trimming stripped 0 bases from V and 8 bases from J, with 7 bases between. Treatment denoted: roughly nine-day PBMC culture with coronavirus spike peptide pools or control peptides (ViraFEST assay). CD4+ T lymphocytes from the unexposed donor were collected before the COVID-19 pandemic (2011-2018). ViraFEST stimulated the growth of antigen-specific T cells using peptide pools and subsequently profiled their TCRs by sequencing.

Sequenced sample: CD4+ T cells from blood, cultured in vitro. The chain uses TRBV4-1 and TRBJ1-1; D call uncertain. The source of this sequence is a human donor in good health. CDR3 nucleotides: TGCGCCAGCAGCCAAGATGTATCCGAAGCTTTCTTT. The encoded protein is CASSQDVSEAFF.